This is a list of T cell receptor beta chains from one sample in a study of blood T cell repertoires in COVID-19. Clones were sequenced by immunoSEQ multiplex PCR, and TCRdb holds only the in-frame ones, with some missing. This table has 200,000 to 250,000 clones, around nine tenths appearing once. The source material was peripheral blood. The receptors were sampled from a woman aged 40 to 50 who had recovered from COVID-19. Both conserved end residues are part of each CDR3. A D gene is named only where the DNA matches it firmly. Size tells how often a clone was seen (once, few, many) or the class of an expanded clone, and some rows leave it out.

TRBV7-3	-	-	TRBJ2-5	CASSLIPGRQETQYF	TGTGCCAGCAGCTTAATCCCAGGGAGGCAAGAGACCCAGTACTTC
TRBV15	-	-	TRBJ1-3	CATSSLQGPTGNTIYF	TGTGCCACCAGCTCCCTCCAGGGTCCCACTGGAAACACCATATATTTT
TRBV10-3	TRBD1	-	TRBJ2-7	CAISEWGTGSYEQYF	TGTGCCATCAGTGAATGGGGGACAGGGTCCTACGAGCAGTACTTC
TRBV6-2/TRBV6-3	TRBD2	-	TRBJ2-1	CASSYSMVAGGREQFF	TGTGCCAGCAGTTACTCGATGGTAGCGGGGGGGCGCGAGCAGTTCTTC
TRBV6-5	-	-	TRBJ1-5	CASSSTYSNQPQHF	TGTGCCAGCAGTTCAACATATTCCAATCAGCCCCAGCATTTT
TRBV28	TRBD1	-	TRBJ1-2	CASSLSGGYGYTF	TGTGCCAGCAGTTTATCAGGGGGCTATGGCTACACCTTC
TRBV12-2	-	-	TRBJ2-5	CASRFFDLTGEIQETQYF	TGTGCAAGTCGCTTCTTCGATTTGACAGGGGAGATTCAAGAGACCCAGTACTTC
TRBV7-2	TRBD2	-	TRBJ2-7	CASSSRGENYEQYF	TGTGCCAGCAGCTCCCGGGGGGAAAACTACGAGCAGTACTTC
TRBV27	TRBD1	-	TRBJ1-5	CASSPGTGMTVGNQPQHF	TGTGCCAGCAGTCCGGGGACAGGGATGACGGTGGGCAATCAGCCCCAGCATTTT
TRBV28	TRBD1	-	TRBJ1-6	CASIKGQGTPPLHF	TGTGCCAGCATTAAAGGACAGGGGACACCACCCCTCCACTTT
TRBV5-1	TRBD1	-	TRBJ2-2	CASSSVQGAGELFF	TGCGCCAGCAGCTCGGTACAGGGGGCCGGGGAGCTGTTTTTT
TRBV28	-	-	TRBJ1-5	CASSLAGGGGNQPQHF	TGTGCCAGCAGTTTAGCCGGGGGCGGGGGCAATCAACCCCAGCATTTT
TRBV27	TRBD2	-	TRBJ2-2	CASSDRGSGELFF	TGTGCCAGCAGTGACCGCGGGAGTGGGGAGCTGTTTTTT
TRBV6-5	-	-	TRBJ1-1	CASRIQGSGNTEAFF	TGTGCCAGCAGAATCCAGGGTAGTGGGAACACTGAAGCTTTCTTT
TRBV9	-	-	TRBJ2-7	CASSVATGRYEQYF	TGTGCCAGCAGCGTAGCCACAGGCCGCTACGAGCAGTACTTC
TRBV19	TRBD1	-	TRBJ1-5	CASKMGQGINQPQHF	TGTGCCAGTAAAATGGGACAGGGAATTAATCAGCCCCAGCATTTT
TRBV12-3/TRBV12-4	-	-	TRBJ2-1	CASSLSNEQFF	TGTGCCAGCAGTTTGAGCAATGAGCAGTTCTTC
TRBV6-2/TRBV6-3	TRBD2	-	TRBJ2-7	CASSYASGSYEQYF	TGTGCCAGCAGTTACGCTAGCGGCTCCTACGAGCAGTACTTC
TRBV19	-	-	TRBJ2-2	CASSLAGTGTGELFF	TGTGCCAGTAGTCTAGCGGGGACAGGTACCGGGGAGCTGTTTTTT
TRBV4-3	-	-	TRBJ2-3	CASSQVEDTQYF	TGCGCCAGCAGCCAGGTGGAGGATACGCAGTATTTT
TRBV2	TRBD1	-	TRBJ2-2	CASRGQGRSGELFF	TGTGCCAGCAGGGGACAGGGAAGGTCCGGGGAGCTGTTTTTT
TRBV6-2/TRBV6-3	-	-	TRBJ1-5	CASSYRRGGGQPQHF	TGTGCCAGCAGTTACCGGCGCGGGGGTGGTCAGCCCCAGCATTTT
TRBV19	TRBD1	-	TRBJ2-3	CASSPATGVPPDTQYF	TGTGCCAGTAGCCCCGCCACAGGGGTTCCCCCAGATACGCAGTATTTT
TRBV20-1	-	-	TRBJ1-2	CSANLNTF	TGCAGTGCTAATCTAAACACCTTC
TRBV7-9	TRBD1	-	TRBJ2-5	CASSSGGQGAMETQYF	TGTGCCAGCAGCTCAGGGGGGCAGGGGGCAATGGAGACCCAGTACTTC
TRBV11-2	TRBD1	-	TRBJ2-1	CASSLAVGQGAYNEQFF	TGTGCCAGCAGCTTAGCGGTGGGACAGGGGGCGTACAATGAGCAGTTCTTC
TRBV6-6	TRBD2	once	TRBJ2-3	CASSQNERGGPGTDTQYF	TGTGCCAGCAGTCAGAACGAGCGGGGGGGCCCTGGCACAGATACGCAGTATTTT
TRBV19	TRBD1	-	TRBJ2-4	CASSTPLGDREYF	TGTGCCAGTAGTACGCCCCTGGGTGACAGGGAATACTTC
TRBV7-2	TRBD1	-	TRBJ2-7	CASSSASQGAGYEQYF	TGTGCCAGCAGCTCGGCCTCCCAGGGGGCTGGCTACGAGCAGTACTTC
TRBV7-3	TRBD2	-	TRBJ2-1	CASRAGVNNEQFF	TGTGCCAGCAGGGCGGGAGTGAACAATGAGCAGTTCTTC
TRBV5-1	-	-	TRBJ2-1	CASSLAVQLKINNEQFF	TGCGCCAGCAGCTTGGCCGTACAGCTAAAAATTAACAATGAGCAGTTCTTC
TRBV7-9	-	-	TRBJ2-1	CASSPLQGSNEQFF	TGTGCCAGCAGCCCATTACAGGGCTCCAATGAGCAGTTCTTC
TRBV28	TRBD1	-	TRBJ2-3	CASGIRTGPDTQYF	TGTGCCAGCGGGATACGGACAGGGCCAGATACGCAGTATTTT
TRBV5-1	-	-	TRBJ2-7	CASSLAREGRGPYEQYF	TGCGCCAGCAGCTTGGCCAGAGAAGGGCGGGGCCCCTACGAGCAGTACTTC
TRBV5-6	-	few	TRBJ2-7	CASSLDGEQYF	TGTGCCAGCAGCTTGGACGGGGAGCAGTACTTC
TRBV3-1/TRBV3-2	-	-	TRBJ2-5	CASSLYQGNKETQYF	TGTGCCAGCAGCCTCTATCAGGGGAATAAAGAGACCCAGTACTTC
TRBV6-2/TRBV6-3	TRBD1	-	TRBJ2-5	CASSYSGTGRQTQYF	TGTGCCAGCAGTTACTCAGGGACAGGGCGGCAGACCCAGTACTTC
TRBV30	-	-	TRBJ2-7	CAWKWGDLSEQYF	TGTGCCTGGAAGTGGGGGGACCTCTCCGAGCAGTACTTC
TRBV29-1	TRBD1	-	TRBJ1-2	CSVGDSYNYGYTF	TGCAGCGTTGGGGACAGCTATAACTATGGCTACACCTTC
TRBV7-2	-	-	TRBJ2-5	CASSLAPQKQETQYF	TGTGCCAGCAGCTTAGCGCCACAGAAACAAGAGACCCAGTACTTC
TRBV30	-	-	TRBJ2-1	CAWSGQAYNEQFF	TGTGCCTGGAGTGGGCAGGCCTACAATGAGCAGTTCTTC
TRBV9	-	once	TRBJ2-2	CASSVEAGTGTGELFF	TGTGCCAGCAGCGTAGAGGCGGGAACCGGCACCGGGGAGCTGTTTTTT
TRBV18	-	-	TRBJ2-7	CASSPTHRNTPYEQYF	TGTGCCAGCTCACCGACACACAGAAACACACCCTACGAGCAGTACTTC
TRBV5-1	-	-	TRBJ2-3	CASSTVRTGVGDTQYF	TGCGCCAGCAGCACAGTTCGGACGGGAGTCGGCGATACGCAGTATTTT
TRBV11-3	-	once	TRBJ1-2	CASSLGLYGYTF	TGTGCCAGCAGCTTGGGACTGTATGGCTACACCTTC
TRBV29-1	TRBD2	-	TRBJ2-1	CSVDPLAGGPNEQFF	TGCAGCGTTGATCCCCTAGCGGGGGGGCCCAATGAGCAGTTCTTC
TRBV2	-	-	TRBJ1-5	CASIPDGLSNQPQHF	TGTGCCAGCATCCCGGACGGACTTAGCAATCAGCCCCAGCATTTT